The clone carrying this T cell receptor (beta chain) was counted many times. These data are taken from a study of Graves' ophthalmopathy and Graves' hyperthyroidism. For repertoire sequencing, the TCR beta CDR3 regions were amplified from RNA transcripts. In the first round, RT-PCR was carried out with HTBI primers, and a multiplex PCR formed the second round. TCRdb used MiXCR to reprocess the multiplex PCR reads, holding one entry per CDR3 protein. The data contain roughly 480,000 distinct CDR3 sequences, roughly 14% of them seen just once; the ten biggest clones take up roughly 10%. The CDR3 loop spans 14 amino acids. From germline, CDR1 is MNHNS and CDR2 SASEGT. Germline trimming cut 5 bases from V and 6 bases from J; bases unmatched to any gene: 5.

Sequencing was carried out using blood. This clonotype was sampled from a woman in her twenties or thirties with Graves' ophthalmopathy. This rearrangement joins TRBV6-1 to TRBJ1-5; 9 nucleotides align to TRBD1. The CDR3 reads CASSRDRVFQPQHF. As DNA, the CDR3 is TGTGCCAGCAGTCGGGACAGGGTATTTCAGCCCCAGCATTTT.